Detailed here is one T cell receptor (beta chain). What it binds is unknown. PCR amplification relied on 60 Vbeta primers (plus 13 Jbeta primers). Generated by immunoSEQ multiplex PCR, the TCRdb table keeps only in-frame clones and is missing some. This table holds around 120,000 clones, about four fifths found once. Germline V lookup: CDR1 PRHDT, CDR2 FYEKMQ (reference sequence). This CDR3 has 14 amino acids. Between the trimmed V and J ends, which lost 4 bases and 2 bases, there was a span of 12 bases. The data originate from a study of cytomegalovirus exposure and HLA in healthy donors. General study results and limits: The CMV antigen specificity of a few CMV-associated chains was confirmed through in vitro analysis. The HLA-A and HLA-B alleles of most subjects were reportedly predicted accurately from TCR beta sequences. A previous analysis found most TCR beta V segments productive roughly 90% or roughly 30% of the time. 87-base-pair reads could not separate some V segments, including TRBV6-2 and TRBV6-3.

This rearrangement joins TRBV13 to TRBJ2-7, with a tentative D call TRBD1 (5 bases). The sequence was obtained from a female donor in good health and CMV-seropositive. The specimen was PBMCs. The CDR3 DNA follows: TGTGCCAGCAGCTCCAGGCCAGGGCCCTACGAGCAGTACTTC. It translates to CASSSRPGPYEQYF. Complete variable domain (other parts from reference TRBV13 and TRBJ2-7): AAGVIQSPRHLIKEKRETATLKCYPIPRHDTVYWYQQGPGQDPQFLISFYEKMQSDKGSIPDRFSAQQFSDYHSELNMSSLELGDSALYFCASSSRPGPYEQYFGPGTRLTVT.